The clone carrying this TCR beta chain occurred a few times. In the authors' workflow: Scientists estimated how many nucleated cells there were by amplifying reference gene primers. The data were produced by immunoSEQ multiplex PCR, yet TCRdb's version contains in-frame clones alone and is incomplete. The V and J calls and clone size were taken over from that table, and D and trimming were inferred from the DNA. The table has under 300,000 clones, roughly nine tenths seen once. The data stem from a study of blood T cell repertoires in COVID-19. Germline CDR1 SEHNR, CDR2 FQNEAQ (reference sequence). The length of the CDR3 is 14 residues. V lost 6 bases and J lost 5; bases outside the gene matches: 4.

V and J are TRBV7-9 and TRBJ2-7; TRBD2 agrees at 13 bases. This TCR was sampled from a man aged 55 to 69 with acute or convalescent COVID-19. Sequenced material: peripheral blood. This chain's CDR3 is CASRHTSGGDEQYF. CDR3 DNA: TGTGCCAGCAGACATACTAGCGGGGGGGACGAGCAGTACTTC.